This T cell receptor beta chain was found in a study of cytomegalovirus exposure and HLA in healthy donors. On this clone: As yet, its antigen is unknown.

Trimming removed 0 bases at V and 8 bases at J, with 21 bases between. CDR1 and CDR2 (germline): SGDLS, YYNGEE. This CDR3 contains 17 residues. The PCR made use of 60 Vbeta and 13 Jbeta primers. Only in-frame clones appear in the TCRdb table, and some are missing; sequencing was by immunoSEQ multiplex PCR. The sample lists 200,000 or so clones; roughly four fifths were seen once. Study-level findings and limits: Earlier analysis yielded a pattern in which most TCR beta V segments were productive about 90% or about 30% of the time. At a 0.05 false discovery rate, a later analysis found around 15,000 TCR beta sequences to be associated with HLA alleles. A later analysis by the authors found several of the most significant clusters apparently linked to common viral pathogens.

The sample comprised PBMCs. V is TRBV9 and J is TRBJ2-1, with a weak D call TRBD1 (5 bases). The sequence was obtained from a girl aged 10 to 17 in good health and CMV-seronegative. Here the CDR3 DNA reads TGTGCCAGCAGCGTAGATCCCCCCACAACAGGTTCCGATGAGCAGTTCTTC. This translates into CASSVDPPTTGSDEQFF.